This T cell receptor (beta chain) was sequenced for a study of vaccination effects on CD4 cells after COVID-19. This clone came up a few times. The antigen is unknown. Expansion of antigen-specific CD4+ T cells with viral peptide pools was carried out by the ViraFEST assay before sequencing. After around ten days in culture, the CD4+ T cells were isolated. Vaccinees lacked prior SARS-CoV-2 infection and tested negative for nucleocapsid antibodies. Half-medium replacement with IL-2 medium occurred on days 3 and 7. The CDR3 contains 13 residues. Losses at the gene ends were 3 bases for V and 6 bases for J; bases not matched to a gene: 4. TCRdb's table, derived via immunoSEQ multiplex PCR, lists solely in-frame clones and lacks some. The table records approximately 40,000 clones, about two thirds of them present only once.

V usage is TRBV12-3 or TRBV12-4 and J usage is TRBJ2-7; 8 nucleotides agree with TRBD1. The source material was CD4+ T cells from PBMCs cultured with SARS-CoV-2 spike peptides, sampled before COVID-19 vaccination. This receptor was identified in a human donor who received a COVID-19 vaccine. The CDR3 reads CASSLDRVGEQYF. The CDR3 coding sequence is TGTGCCAGCAGTTTGGACAGGGTGGGCGAGCAGTACTTC.